Below, one T cell receptor (beta chain) is given with its context. Its antigen is not yet known. The record has no base qualities; no much larger clone is one base away. The data derive from a study of regulatory and conventional T cells in RAG deficiency (dated by TCRdb to 2015 to 2018). Turning to the overall study: The study used high-throughput TCR beta sequencing to compare repertoire diversity and composition of Treg, conventional CD4+ and CD8+ T cells between RAG-deficient patients and healthy controls.

Conventional CD4+ T cells were purified from blood as CD25-low CD127-high cells before genomic DNA extraction. Several healthy control donors served as the comparison group for repertoire analyses. Broad study findings and their caveats: Markedly lower Shannon entropy and higher Simpson indices were observed in RAG-deficient patients than in control T-cell subpopulations. Compared with controls, Omenn syndrome and CID/AS patients had about 92-fold fewer unique TCR beta sequences in Treg cells, but only approximately 10-fold fewer in the other subsets. For some subjects, some T-cell subset analyses were not performed. Sorted CD25-high CD127-low cells from Omenn syndrome patients may represent peripherally activated cells rather than bona fide Treg cells. Shorter CDR3 lengths were found in all patient T-cell subsets, and >85% Treg-Tconv repertoire overlap at nucleotide and amino acid level was observed in Omenn syndrome patients.

The germline V gene supplies CDR1 KGHSH and CDR2 LQKENI. The CDR3 goes from the cysteine to the phenylalanine over 13 residues. Only the CDR3 portion is preserved as DNA: 39 bases, with reading frame beginning at the first base. Cut back by 4 bases and 6 bases, the V and J ends lie 12 bases apart. Receptors were amplified or captured by the immunoSEQ multiplex PCR assay. Genomic DNA from the sorted T-cell subsets was used to amplify rearranged TCR beta chain products, which were then sequenced. Under the source paper's analysis protocol: Shannon entropy and Simpson indices were used to quantify the repertoire diversity of productive TCR beta rearrangements. Clonal expansion was assessed by the summed frequency of the 100 most abundant productive TCR beta clonotypes among total reads. The TRB repertoires were scored with a self-reactivity index built on which amino acids appear at CDR3beta positions 6 and 7. Two-way ANOVA was used for repertoire analyses, and Student t or Mann-Whitney tests were used for flow cytometric analyses. In TCRdb, the immuneACCESS table is reduced to in-frame sequences with V and J assigned. These tables do not hold every clone; where another copy was compared, an unresolved V gene accounts for under half, and the others remain unexplained. From that table come the V and J calls and clone size; the DNA was used to work out D and trimming. The sample table lists approximately 48,000 clones, approximately 90% of them with a count of one. 0.51% of the sample goes to the ten largest clones.

These data were also filed under a second study, of regulatory T cells. As that second paper reports: The multiplex PCR used 52 forward TRBV primers and 13 reverse TRBJ primers, with assay-based and computational corrections for amplification bias. In patients, repertoires had restricted unique TRB V-J pairs and skewed V and J gene usage, with regulatory T cells showing the most marked changes. The study compared T-cell receptor beta repertoires of sorted regulatory, conventional CD4+ and CD8+ T cells in CD3G-deficient patients with those in healthy controls. Ficoll density separation was used to isolate peripheral blood mononuclear cells. Within the immunoSEQ assay, multiplex PCR amplified rearranged TRB loci from genomic DNA. TRB amplicons were sequenced using an Illumina HiSeq platform. Custom algorithms error-filtered the raw sequences and aligned the raw sequences to reference gene sequences, after which the immunoSEQ online tools were used for analysis. Frequencies of productive and nonproductive TRB rearrangements were assessed among unique sequences as well as among total sequences. Group comparisons used t tests, Mann-Whitney tests or two-way ANOVA run in Prism software.

Sequencing input: CD4+ effector T cells sorted from blood. The clonotype was recovered from a human donor in good health. The chain joins TRBV18 to TRBJ1-1, with a tentative D gene TRBD1 over 6 matching bases. Read as DNA, the sequence is TGTGCCAGCTCACGAGGGGGAAGCGCTGAAGCTTTCTTT. It translates as CASSRGGSAEAFF.